This TCR beta chain was sequenced for a study of control samples from healthy donors and cancer patients. TCRdb's table, derived via immunoSEQ multiplex PCR, lists solely in-frame clones and lacks some. The sample carries roughly 150,000 clones, roughly 92% recorded once. V lost 5 bases, J lost 5 bases, and 17 bases lay in between. The CDR3 consists of 15 residues. CDR1 is SGHRS, CDR2 YFSETQ, per germline. The specimen sequenced was blood. The chain employs TRBV5-1 and TRBJ2-1, with D possibly being TRBD1 (6 bases). This receptor was taken from a man aged 50 or older in good health. This CDR3 is CASSYSTGLHNEQFF. The CDR3 bases are TGCGCCAGCAGTTACTCAACAGGGTTACACAATGAGCAGTTCTTC. Full variable domain (outside the CDR3, taken from reference TRBV5-1 and TRBJ2-1): KAGVTQTPRYLIKTRGQQVTLSCSPISGHRSVSWYQQTPGQGLQFLFEYFSETQRNKGNFPGRFSGRQFSNSRSEMNVSTLELGDSALYLCASSYSTGLHNEQFFGPGTRLTVL.